The rows below give T cell receptor beta chains drawn from one sample of a study of T-cell memory formation after mild COVID-19. TCRdb reprocessed the 5' RACE reads with MiXCR, giving one entry per CDR3 protein. The sample lists about 270,000 distinct CDR3 sequences, less than 20% occurring once. The sample was PBMCs or a T cell subset sorted from them (not recorded which). These receptors all come from an adult woman who had mild COVID-19 (a few samples of this study predate the infection). Cell type and time point are not known. Both conserved end residues are part of each CDR3. A D gene is named only where the DNA matches it firmly. Some rows have no size entry. The others give once, few or many, or a class for an expanded clone.

>TRBJ2-7|.|.|TRBV4-3
TGCGCCAGCAGCCAGACCTCGGGGGGCCTCTCCTACGAGCAGTACTTC
CASSQTSGGLSYEQYF
>TRBJ2-2|TRBD1|few|TRBV5-1
TGCGCCAGCAGCGGGGGACAGCACACCGGGGAGCTGTTTTTT
CASSGGQHTGELFF
>TRBJ2-2|TRBD1|.|TRBV3-1
TGTGCCAGCAGCAACGACCCCCGGACAGGCAGGAACACCGGGGAGCTGTTTTTT
CASSNDPRTGRNTGELFF
>TRBJ2-7|.|few|TRBV13
TGTGCCAGCAGCTTAGGGGGGGGCGCCGTGCGCGAGCAGTACTTC
CASSLGGGAVREQYF
>TRBJ1-1|.|.|TRBV5-1
TGCGCCAGCAGCCAACGGACCACCCCGAACACTGAAGCTTTCTTT
CASSQRTTPNTEAFF
>TRBJ1-6|TRBD1|.|TRBV2
TGTGCCAGCTTAGAGCTTGGGACAGCCCCTAGCTCCTATAATTCACCCCTCCACTTT
CASLELGTAPSSYNSPLHF
>TRBJ1-2|TRBD1|.|TRBV2
TGTGCCAGCAACCCACAGGGGGCGGGTTATGGCTACACCTTC
CASNPQGAGYGYTF
>TRBJ2-2|.|few|TRBV7-9
TGTGCCAGCAGCTTATTAGTTACCACCGGGGAGCTGTTTTTT
CASSLLVTTGELFF
>TRBJ2-7|TRBD2|many|TRBV7-2
TGTGCCAGCAGCTCGAGGGGGACTAGCGGCTACGAGCAGTACTTC
CASSSRGTSGYEQYF
>TRBJ1-3|TRBD1|.|TRBV7-9
TGTGCCAGCAGCCGACAGGGAGGCTCTGGAAACACCATATATTTT
CASSRQGGSGNTIYF